The 10 T cell receptor beta chains in this list originate from one sample, sequenced in a study of CD8 T cells in Susac syndrome. RNA amounts of about 0.5 to 1 ug underwent reverse transcription with random hexamers. TCRdb independently ran MiXCR on the immunoSEQ multiplex PCR reads; one entry per CDR3 protein. The table has around 170,000 distinct CDR3 sequences, roughly 95% seen once. The sample taken for sequencing was CD4+ T cells from PBMCs. Receptor source: a human donor with Susac syndrome.

This clonotype was detected once. V gene TRBV18 combines with J gene TRBJ2-3; D not resolved. Trimming removed 5 bases from V and 4 bases from J, with 10 bases in between. The CDR3 totals 13 residues. Germline V gene sequence: CDR1 KGHSH, CDR2 LQKENI. The CDR3 region has the DNA TGTGCCAGCTCAGCGGACCCTTCAGATACGCAGTATTTT. Its protein is CASSADPSDTQYF.

This sequence joins TRBV5-6 and TRBJ1-2; 9 nucleotides match TRBD1. J lost 2 bases, V lost 5 bases, and 4 bases had no gene match. Germline CDR1 is SGHDT and CDR2 is YYEEEE. This CDR3 has 14 amino acids. The CDR3 DNA follows: TGTGCCAGCAGAAGGACAGGGGAAAACTATGGCTACACCTTC. Translation: CASRRTGENYGYTF.

This sequence joins TRBV7-9 and TRBJ1-2; perhaps TRBD1 as D (6 bases). Germline V gives CDR1 SEHNR, CDR2 FQNEAQ (reference sequence). Trimming shortened V by 5 bases and J by 6 bases, and 19 bases separated the two germline ends. The CDR3 extends over 15 amino acids. The CDR3 loop reads CASSPYTGLEHGYTF. CDR3 nucleotide sequence: TGTGCCAGCAGCCCATATACAGGGCTTGAGCATGGCTACACCTTC.

The chain has TRBV6-1 and TRBJ2-1; TRBD1 matches 8 bases. Germline assignment: CDR1 MNHNS and CDR2 SASEGT. V shed 5 bases and J 7 bases; nucleotides not matched to a gene: 10. The CDR3 runs 15 residues. CDR3 amino acids: CASSRPGQAPNEQFF. In DNA form, the CDR3 reads TGTGCCAGCAGTCGTCCGGGACAGGCCCCAAATGAGCAGTTCTTC.

V usage is TRBV28 and J usage is TRBJ2-1, with D perhaps matching TRBD1 (7 bases). The germline CDR1 and CDR2 sequences are MDHEN and SYDVKM. Trimming took 6 bases from V and 2 from J, leaving 14 bases between them. CDR3 size: 15 residues. For the CDR3, the DNA is TGTGCCAGCAGCCTGACAGGGACTCCCTACAATGAGCAGTTCTTC. Its translation is CASSLTGTPYNEQFF.

The V call is TRBV12-3 or TRBV12-4, the J call TRBJ2-5; D unclear. Trimming took 3 bases from V and 3 from J, leaving 8 bases between them. CDR3 length: 13 residues. The CDR3 protein is CASSFWGKETQYF. CDR3 in DNA: TGTGCCAGCAGTTTTTGGGGTAAAGAGACCCAGTACTTC.

This clonotype was counted once. The chain combines TRBV9 with TRBJ2-7; D is unclear. This CDR3 contains 13 residues. V lost 0 bases and J lost 1, with 5 bases in between. The V gene's germline CDR1 is SGDLS and CDR2 YYNGEE. The CDR3 here is CASSVGYSYEQYF. The DNA of the CDR3 is TGTGCCAGCAGCGTAGGCTATTCCTACGAGCAGTACTTC.

V usage is TRBV30 and J usage is TRBJ1-1; D remains ambiguous. Deletions cut 3 bases from V and 5 bases from J, with 10 bases between. The germline gives CDR1 GTSNPN, CDR2 SVGIG (reference sequence). This CDR3 is built from 12 residues. The CDR3 DNA reads as TGTGCCTGGAGCGTAGGAAGAACTGAAGCTTTCTTT. Its protein is CAWSVGRTEAFF.

The chain uses TRBV20-1 and TRBJ1-2; unclear D gene. The V gene lost 3 bases and the J gene lost 4 bases, with 12 bases spanning the gap. Germline CDR1 DFQATT, CDR2 SNEGSKA (reference sequence). This CDR3 spans 13 amino acids. DNA for the CDR3: TGCAGTGCTAGCATTGGGATAGGCTATGGCTACACCTTC. It translates to CSASIGIGYGYTF.

V and J are TRBV15 and TRBJ2-1; the D is unclear. Per germline, CDR1 LNHNV and CDR2 YYDKDF (reference sequence). The CDR3 is 13 residues long. V was cut by 0 bases and J by 11 bases, with 11 bases left in between. The CDR3 reads CATSRDREYKQFF. CDR3 nucleotides: TGTGCCACCAGCAGAGATCGCGAGTACAAGCAGTTCTTC.